This paragraph covers one T cell receptor (beta chain) sequence. This sample also contains other DNA sequences that code for the same CDR3. This record belongs to a study of cytomegalovirus exposure and HLA in healthy donors. Trimming removed 3 bases at V and 1 base at J, with 10 bases between. The germline CDR1 and CDR2 sequences are MNHEY and SMNVEV (reference sequence). This CDR3 spans 14 amino acids. The PCR ran on 60 Vbeta and 13 Jbeta primers. Only in-frame clones appear in the TCRdb table, and some are missing; sequencing was by immunoSEQ multiplex PCR. Of about 150,000 clones listed, about 75% were seen once; the top ten hold about 11%.

Sequences were obtained from PBMCs. The gene calls are TRBV27 and TRBJ2-7; perhaps TRBD2 as D (6 bases). The source of this sequence is a man aged 18 to 29 in good health and CMV-seropositive. Here the CDR3 reads CASSFGGNSYEQYF. CDR3 coding DNA: TGTGCCAGCAGTTTTGGCGGGAATTCCTACGAGCAGTACTTC.